A single sample gave rise to the 2 T cell receptor beta chains below, sequenced in a study of CD8 T cell repertoires and HIV-1 epitope variants. TCRdb's table, derived via immunoSEQ multiplex PCR, lists solely in-frame clones and lacks some. This table has roughly 100,000 clones, 74% appearing once. Specimen: uncultured baseline CD8+ T cells from peripheral blood mononuclear cells (PBMCs). The origin of the receptors is a male donor with HIV.

This chain links TRBV28 with TRBJ2-1; D is undetermined. The germline V and J ends were trimmed by 4 bases and 1 base, with 8 bases remaining between them. CDR3 length: 14 amino acids. Germline CDR1 MDHEN, CDR2 SYDVKM. The CDR3 sequence: CASSSINSYNEQFF. Here the CDR3 DNA reads TGTGCCAGCAGTTCAATAAATTCCTACAATGAGCAGTTCTTC.

The chain couples TRBV7-2 to TRBJ2-3; no firm D call. Germline V CDR1 and CDR2: SGHTA, FQGNSA. The CDR3 totals 12 residues. V lost 1 base and J 6 bases, leaving 5 bases between the germline ends. As DNA, the CDR3 is TGTGCCAGCAGCTTAGTCAGGGATACGCAGTATTTT. Its protein is CASSLVRDTQYF.